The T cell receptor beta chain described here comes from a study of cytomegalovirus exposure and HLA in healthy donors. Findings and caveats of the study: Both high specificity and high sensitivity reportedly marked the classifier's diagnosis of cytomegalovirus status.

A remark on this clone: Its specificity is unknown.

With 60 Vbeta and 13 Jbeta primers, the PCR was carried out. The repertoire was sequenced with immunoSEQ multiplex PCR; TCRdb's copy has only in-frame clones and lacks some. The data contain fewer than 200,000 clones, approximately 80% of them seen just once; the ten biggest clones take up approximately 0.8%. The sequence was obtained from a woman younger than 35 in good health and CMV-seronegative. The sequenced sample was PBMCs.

CDR3 loop: CASSLVISGANVLTF. CDR3 in DNA: TGCGCCAGCAGCTTGGTAATCTCTGGGGCCAACGTCCTGACTTTC. The V and J genes are TRBV5-1 and TRBJ2-6; the D is unclear. CDR1 is SGHRS and CDR2 is YFSETQ in the germline V gene. The CDR3 is 15 residues long. With 0 bases removed from V and 0 bases from J, the gap between germline ends came to 4 bases.